The present entry profiles one TCR beta chain with its context. What this receptor recognizes is not known. No base quality values were provided; no much bigger clone lies one nucleotide off. For each enrolled patient, mismatch repair deficiency was established using either polymerase chain reaction or immunohistochemistry. TCR sequencing was performed for three patients who responded to pembrolizumab therapy. In the phase II trial, pembrolizumab PD-1 blockade was tested prospectively in advanced mismatch repair-deficient cancers, no matter which tissue of origin the cancers came from. Peripheral blood T cell samples were serially collected before and at multiple times after PD-1 blockade was started. Blood sampling time points were reported as weeks after the first dose of pembrolizumab. Library construction relied on the immunoSEQ multiplex PCR assay. Sourced from immuneACCESS, this table was stored by TCRdb with only in-frame sequences that have V and J called. A share of the clones is absent; for the studies checked, an unresolved V gene accounts for under half, and the remainder has no known explanation. For this sample there are 130,000 or so clones; about 85% appear just once. Jointly, the top ten make up roughly 14% of the sample.

V is cut by 6 bases and J by 4 bases, and the space between the germline ends is 13 bases. CDR1 and CDR2 were assigned from the germline V gene as SGHVS and FNYEAQ. The CDR3 covers 14 residues, taking in both the cysteine and the phenylalanine. Here the CDR3 DNA is all that survives: 42 bases in frame from base 1. The sample originates from a study of PD-1 blockade in mismatch repair-deficient tumors (dated by TCRdb to the late 2010s). Concerning the study at large: Between late 2013 and September 2016, roughly 78 consecutive patients with about 11 mismatch repair-deficient cancer types, all previously treated and progressing, were enrolled in the trial. Deep sequencing of TCR CDR3 regions was used to track tumor-associated T cell clones in peripheral blood of patients responding to PD-1 blockade.

Overall study outcomes, separate from this receptor: Clones residing in the tumor, which were often undetectable in blood before treatment, expanded quickly after pembrolizumab and then contracted, generally before radiologic responses.

The V gene is TRBV7-6 and the J gene is TRBJ2-1; the D gene is possibly TRBD2, with 6 bases matching. The sample here was peripheral blood, taken 44 weeks after starting pembrolizumab. This sequence originates from an adult with mismatch repair-deficient cancer. CDR3 protein: CASSSEGLYNEQFF. The sequenced DNA is TGTGCCAGCAGTTCCGAGGGACTTTACAATGAGCAGTTCTTC.